The clone carrying this TCR beta chain was seen only once. Its antigen is undetermined. The sample is drawn from a study of cytomegalovirus exposure and HLA in healthy donors. Whole-study context: Later, an analysis reported that the 110 or so validation repertoires had used the same platform as the 666 first-cohort repertoires. Regarding the study as a whole: A few of the chains that were CMV-associated were confirmed in vitro to be specific for CMV antigens. The study labeled 164 TCR beta chains cytomegalovirus-associated.

This CDR3 spans 15 amino acids. Germline values: CDR1 SGHDN, CDR2 FVKESK. With V trimmed by 1 base and J by 8 bases, 5 bases remained unmatched. Clones were sequenced by immunoSEQ multiplex PCR, and TCRdb holds only the in-frame ones, with some missing. The data hold approximately 81,000 clones, with 90% to 95% observed a single time. This sequence joins TRBV14 and TRBJ1-4; 9 bases are a match to TRBD1. The specimen was PBMCs. The clonotype originates from a man younger than 35 in good health and CMV-seronegative. CDR3 in DNA: TGTGCCAGCAGCCAAGCACAGGGGGCAGGAGAAAAACTGTTTTTT. This gives the protein CASSQAQGAGEKLFF.